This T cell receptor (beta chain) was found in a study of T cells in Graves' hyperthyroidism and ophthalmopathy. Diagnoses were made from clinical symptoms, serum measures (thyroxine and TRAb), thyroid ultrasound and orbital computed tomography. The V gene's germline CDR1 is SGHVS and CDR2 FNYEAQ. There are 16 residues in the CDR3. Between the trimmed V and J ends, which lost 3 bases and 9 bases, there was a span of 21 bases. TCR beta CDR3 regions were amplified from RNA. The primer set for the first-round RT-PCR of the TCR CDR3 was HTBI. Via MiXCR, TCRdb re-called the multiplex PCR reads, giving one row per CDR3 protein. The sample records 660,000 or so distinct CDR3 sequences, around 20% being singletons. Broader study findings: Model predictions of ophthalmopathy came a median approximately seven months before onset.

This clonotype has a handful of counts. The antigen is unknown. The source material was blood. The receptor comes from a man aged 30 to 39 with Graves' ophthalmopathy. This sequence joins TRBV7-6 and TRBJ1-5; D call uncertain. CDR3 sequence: CASSFEVDLPFGPQHF. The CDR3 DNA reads TGTGCCAGCAGCTTTGAAGTCGATTTGCCCTTCGGGCCCCAGCATTTT.